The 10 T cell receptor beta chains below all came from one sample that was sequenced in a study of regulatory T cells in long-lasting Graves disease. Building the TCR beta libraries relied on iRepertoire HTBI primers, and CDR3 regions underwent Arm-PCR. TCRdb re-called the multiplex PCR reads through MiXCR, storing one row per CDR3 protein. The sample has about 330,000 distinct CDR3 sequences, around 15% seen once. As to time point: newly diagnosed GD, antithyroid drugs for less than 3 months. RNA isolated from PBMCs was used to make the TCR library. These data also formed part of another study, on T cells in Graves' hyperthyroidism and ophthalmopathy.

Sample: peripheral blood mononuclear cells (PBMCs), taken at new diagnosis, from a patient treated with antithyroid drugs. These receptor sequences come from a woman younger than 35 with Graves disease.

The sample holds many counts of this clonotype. CDR3: CASTPGGKTDTEAFF. The CDR3 coding sequence is TGTGCCAGCACCCCGGGCGGAAAGACGGACACTGAAGCTTTCTTT. The chain recombines TRBV28 with TRBJ1-1, with D uncertain. The CDR3 extends over 15 amino acids. V was shortened by 7 bases and J by 3 bases, with 18 bases between the two germline ends. CDR1 MDHEN and CDR2 SYDVKM come from the germline V gene.

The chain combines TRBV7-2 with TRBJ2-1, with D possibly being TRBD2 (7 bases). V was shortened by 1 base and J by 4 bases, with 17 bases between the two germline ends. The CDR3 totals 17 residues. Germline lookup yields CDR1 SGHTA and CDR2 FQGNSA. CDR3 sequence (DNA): TGTGCCAGCAGCTTAGTTGGGGGCGGGGGAGGATACAATGAGCAGTTCTTC. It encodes CASSLVGGGGGYNEQFF.

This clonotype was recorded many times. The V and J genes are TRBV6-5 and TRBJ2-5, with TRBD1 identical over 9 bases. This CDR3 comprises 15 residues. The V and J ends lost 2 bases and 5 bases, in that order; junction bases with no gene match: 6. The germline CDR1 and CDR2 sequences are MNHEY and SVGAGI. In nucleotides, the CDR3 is TGTGCCAGCAGTTACGTGGGACAGGGCGGGGAGACCCAGTACTTC. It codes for CASSYVGQGGETQYF.

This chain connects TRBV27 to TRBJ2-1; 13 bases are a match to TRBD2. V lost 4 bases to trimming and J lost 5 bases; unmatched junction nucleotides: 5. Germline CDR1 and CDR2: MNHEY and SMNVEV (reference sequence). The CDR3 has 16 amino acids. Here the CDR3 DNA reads TGTGCCAGCAGTTCTCCGACTAGCGGGGGGCACAATGAGCAGTTCTTC. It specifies CASSSPTSGGHNEQFF.

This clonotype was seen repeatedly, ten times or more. Written as DNA, the CDR3 is TGCAGTGCTAGAGATGGAGCGGGGGTCTACGAGCAGTACTTC. It is translated as CSARDGAGVYEQYF. J is TRBJ2-7 and V is TRBV20-1, with TRBD2 identical over 8 bases. Germline-derived CDR1 and CDR2 are DFQATT and SNEGSKA (reference sequence). V trimming: 0 bases; J trimming: 3 bases; junction bases outside the gene matches: 4. This CDR3 is 14 amino acids long.

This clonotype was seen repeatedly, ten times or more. This chain's CDR3 is CASFRHLAGATGELFF. The CDR3 nucleotides read TGTGCCAGCTTTCGCCACCTGGCGGGGGCAACCGGGGAGCTGTTTTTT. The chain couples TRBV11-2 to TRBJ2-2; maybe TRBD2 (7 bases). Deletions cut 8 bases from V and 5 bases from J, with 21 bases between. The CDR3 is 16 amino acids. Germline V lookup: CDR1 SGHAT, CDR2 FQNNGV.

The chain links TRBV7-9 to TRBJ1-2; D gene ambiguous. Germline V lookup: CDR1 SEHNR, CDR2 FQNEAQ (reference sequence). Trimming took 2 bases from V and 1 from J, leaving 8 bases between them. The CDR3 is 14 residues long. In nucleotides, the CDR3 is TGTGCCAGCAGCTTATACAGCCATAACTATGGCTACACCTTC. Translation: CASSLYSHNYGYTF.

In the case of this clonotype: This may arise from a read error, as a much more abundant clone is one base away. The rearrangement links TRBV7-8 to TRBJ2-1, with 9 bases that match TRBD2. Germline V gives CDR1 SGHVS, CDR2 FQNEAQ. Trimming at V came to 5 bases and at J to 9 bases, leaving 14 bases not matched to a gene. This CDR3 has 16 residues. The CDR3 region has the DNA TGTGCCAGCAGCCCTACCGTAGGCGGGAGGGCCGGTGAGCAGTTCTTC. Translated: CASSPTVGGRAGEQFF.

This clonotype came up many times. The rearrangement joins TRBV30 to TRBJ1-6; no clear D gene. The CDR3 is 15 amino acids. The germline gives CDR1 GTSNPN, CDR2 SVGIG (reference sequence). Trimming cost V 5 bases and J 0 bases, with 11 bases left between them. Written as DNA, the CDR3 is TGTGCCTGGGCCGACGGGAGCTCCTATAATTCACCCCTCCACTTT. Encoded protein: CAWADGSSYNSPLHF. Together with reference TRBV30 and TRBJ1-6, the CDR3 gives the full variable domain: SQTIHQWPATLVQPVGSPLSLECTVEGTSNPNLYWYRQAAGRGLQLLFYSVGIGQISSEVPQNLSASRPQDRQFILSSKKLLLSDSGFYLCAWADGSSYNSPLHFGNGTRLTVT.

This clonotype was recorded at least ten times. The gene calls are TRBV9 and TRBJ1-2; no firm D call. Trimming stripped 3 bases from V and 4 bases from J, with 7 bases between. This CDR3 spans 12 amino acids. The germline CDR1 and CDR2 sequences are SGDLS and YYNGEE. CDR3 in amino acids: CASSAFSYGYTF. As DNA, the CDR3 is TGTGCCAGCAGCGCGTTCAGCTATGGCTACACCTTC.